This TCR beta chain was captured by sequencing in a study of T cells in Graves' hyperthyroidism and ophthalmopathy. Study results and caveats: Also found in blood were most expanded thyroid clonotypes above 0.001.

A patient was excluded if there was uncontrolled infection, other autoimmune disease, pregnancy or lactation. This sample holds PBMCs from roughly 10 ml fresh peripheral blood. Researchers took RNA transcripts and amplified the TCR beta CDR3 regions from them. TCR CDR3 underwent first-round RT-PCR with the HTBI primer set. TCRdb reprocessed the multiplex PCR reads with MiXCR, giving one entry per CDR3 protein. The sample records 550,000 to 800,000 distinct CDR3 sequences, about 16% being singletons. A note on this clonotype: The antigen is not known.

CDR3 size: 14 residues. Germline CDR1 reads SGHAT; CDR2 reads FQDESV (reference sequence). The V and J ends lost 5 bases and 4 bases, in that order; junction bases with no gene match: 6. The sequence derives from a man younger than 35 with Graves' hyperthyroidism. Sequencing was carried out using blood. This chain connects TRBV11-1 to TRBJ2-5; 8 nucleotides agree with TRBD1. The CDR3 reads CASSHTGQGETQYF. The CDR3 coding sequence is TGTGCCAGCAGCCATACCGGACAGGGAGAGACCCAGTACTTC.